Detailed here is one T cell receptor beta chain. In the authors' methods: Reference gene primer amplification gave estimated nucleated cell counts. The data were produced by immunoSEQ multiplex PCR, yet TCRdb's version contains in-frame clones alone and is incomplete. V, J and clone size derive from that table, while D and trimming were established from the DNA sequence. The repertoire holds under 250,000 clones, with around 83% as singletons. This record comes from a study of blood T cell repertoires in COVID-19. This CDR3 comprises 13 residues. Germline assignment: CDR1 KGHDR and CDR2 SFDVKD. The ends were cut back, 9 bases at V and 0 bases at J, with 9 bases in the middle.

The sample was peripheral blood. This receptor was taken from a woman aged 45-65 years with acute or convalescent COVID-19. The chain carries TRBV24-1 and TRBJ2-3; D may be TRBD2 (6 bases). This CDR3 reads CATGGGSTDTQYF. The CDR3 DNA is TGTGCCACCGGGGGAGGCAGCACAGATACGCAGTATTTT.